This T cell receptor beta chain is from a study of CD8 T cell repertoires and HIV-1 epitope variants. Worth noting for this clone: The antigen is unknown.

The protocol was immunoSEQ multiplex PCR, while the TCRdb copy is restricted to in-frame clones and leaves out a portion. Of approximately 5,000 clones in the sample, around two thirds were seen once. The TCR originated in a male donor with HIV. The sequenced material came from cultured CD8+ T cells derived from PBMCs.

CDR3: CASSVEAGGPLYTQYF. CDR3 bases: TGTGCCAGCAGCGTAGAGGCGGGGGGGCCGCTGTATACGCAGTATTTT. This chain joins TRBV9 and TRBJ2-3; 9 bases match TRBD2. This CDR3 has 16 residues. J lost 7 bases, V lost 0 bases, and 9 bases had no gene match. Germline lookup yields CDR1 SGDLS and CDR2 YYNGEE.